Reported below is one T cell receptor beta chain. Germline CDR1 is MNHNY and CDR2 is SVGAGI (reference sequence). With 3 bases removed from V and 1 base from J, the gap between germline ends came to 8 bases. The CDR3 spans 14 residues. This entry belongs to a study of siplizumab effects on memory and regulatory T cells. Sequenced by immunoSEQ multiplex PCR; TCRdb stores in-frame clones only, minus some. Found here are 100,000 to 110,000 clones, more than 85% of them singletons; the top ten hold 0.14% to 0.15%. The sequence was collected from a human donor in good health. Sequencing was performed on CD4+ T cells sorted from blood. J is TRBJ2-3 and V is TRBV6-6, with TRBD2 as a possible D gene (5 bases). CDR3 residues: CASSYRGGTDTQYF. Here the CDR3 DNA reads TGTGCCAGCAGTTATCGGGGTGGCACAGATACGCAGTATTTT.